This T cell receptor beta chain comes out of a study of T cell repertoires in cytomegalovirus infection. The overall study: As its CMV epitopes, the study selected recently identified HLA-C-restricted and well-studied HLA-B-restricted targets. Evidence of both CMV infection and a matching HLA type came from public TCR beta signatures. Study results and limitations: In two of eight donors, the top clonotype was HLA-C-restricted CMV-specific. Adding up the frequency of public TCR beta families identified people who carried CMV plus the relevant HLA.

In TCRdb, the reads were re-called with MiXCR into one record per CDR3 protein. Among roughly 700,000 distinct CDR3 sequences listed, roughly a third were seen once. As to this clonotype: Its antigen remains unknown.

The CDR3 spans 13 residues. Trimming took 6 bases from V and 2 from J, leaving 11 bases between them. CDR1 is DFQATT and CDR2 is SNEGSKA in the germline V gene (reference sequence). The TCR was taken from a human donor in good health (CMV status not recorded). Some clones in this sample may be carry-over from other donors' samples. V and J are TRBV20-1 and TRBJ1-3; D uncertain. The sequenced sample was cultured PBMCs, obtained from culture after CMV antigen stimulation. The CDR3 here is CSAGPAAGNTIYF. CDR3 sequence (DNA): TGCAGTGCCGGGCCGGCGGCTGGAAACACCATATATTTT.